The 16 T cell receptor beta chains given below trace back to one sample, sequenced in a study of cytomegalovirus exposure and HLA in healthy donors. The table came from immunoSEQ multiplex PCR; TCRdb's copy has only in-frame clones and leaves some out. The sample consists of 55,000 to 80,000 clones, roughly 94% of them appearing once. The sequenced sample consisted of PBMCs. Source of these receptors: a woman younger than 30 in good health and CMV-seropositive.

The chain employs TRBV2 and TRBJ2-5; 10 nucleotides agree with TRBD2. From germline, CDR1 is SNHLY and CDR2 FYNNEI. This CDR3 has 15 amino acids. V shed 4 bases and J 1 base; nucleotides not matched to a gene: 3. As DNA, the CDR3 is TGTGCCAGCAGTGCCAGCGGGGGGGTCCAAGAGACCCAGTACTTC. Its protein product is CASSASGGVQETQYF. Using reference TRBV2 and TRBJ2-5 for the parts outside the CDR3, the full variable domain is EPEVTQTPSHQVTQMGQEVILRCVPISNHLYFYWYRQILGQKVEFLVSFYNNEISEKSEIFDDQFSVERPDGSNFTLKIRSTKLEDSAMYFCASSASGGVQETQYFGPGTRLLVL.

The CDR3 coding sequence is TGTGCCAGTAGTCAAGGACAGGCACAGGGCTACAATGAGCAGTTCTTC. Protein sequence: CASSQGQAQGYNEQFF. The genes are TRBV19 and TRBJ2-1, with 7 positions matching TRBD1. V lost 5 bases and J lost 3; bases outside the gene matches: 10. Germline V CDR1 and CDR2: LNHDA, SQIVND (reference sequence). This CDR3 has 16 residues.

V is TRBV29-1 and J is TRBJ2-7; possible D gene TRBD2, 6 bases. This CDR3 contains 14 residues. The germline V gene has CDR1 SQVTM and CDR2 ANQGSEA. The V and J ends lost 7 bases and 4 bases respectively, with 20 bases between them. The CDR3 loop is CSAYTGTSAYEQYF. In nucleotides, the CDR3 is TGCAGCGCGTACACCGGGACTTCGGCTTACGAGCAGTACTTC.

The V gene is TRBV28, the J gene TRBJ1-2; D not resolved. V lost 2 bases, J lost 7 bases, and 14 bases lay in between. The CDR3 is made up of 14 amino acids. The germline V gene encodes CDR1 MDHEN and CDR2 SYDVKM. CDR3 sequence reads: CASSLPSPPVGYTF. The CDR3 DNA is TGTGCCAGCAGTTTACCCTCTCCTCCCGTTGGCTACACCTTC.

The genes are TRBV27 and TRBJ2-1, with TRBD1 matching 10 bases. With 4 bases clipped from V and 1 base from J, the junction kept 16 bases outside the gene matches. Germline lookup yields CDR1 MNHEY and CDR2 SMNVEV (reference sequence). The CDR3 covers 20 residues. The CDR3 reads CASSSTPFEDRGGSYNEQFF. The CDR3 DNA reads TGTGCCAGCAGTTCCACTCCATTTGAGGACAGGGGGGGGTCCTACAATGAGCAGTTCTTC.

The rearrangement links TRBV29-1 to TRBJ2-1, with D tentatively TRBD2 (5 bases). The CDR3 has 13 residues. The germline V gene encodes CDR1 SQVTM and CDR2 ANQGSEA. Trimming removed 7 bases from V and 9 bases from J, with 19 bases in between. Here the CDR3 reads CSAPGLTGTEQFF. In DNA, the CDR3 is TGCAGCGCCCCGGGTCTAACGGGAACTGAGCAGTTCTTC.

The V call is TRBV28, the J call TRBJ1-1; no reliable D call. The V and J ends lost 8 bases and 5 bases respectively, with 6 bases between them. Germline-derived CDR1 and CDR2 are MDHEN and SYDVKM. This CDR3 is 10 amino acids long. CDR3 residues: CASSRTEAFF. The CDR3 bases are TGTGCCAGCTCACGGACTGAAGCTTTCTTT.

V usage is TRBV6-5 and J usage is TRBJ2-1; D is unclear. V was pared by 0 bases and J by 6 bases, with 9 bases between. This CDR3 comprises 14 residues. Germline lookup yields CDR1 MNHEY and CDR2 SVGAGI. CDR3 protein: CASSYSLGFNEQFF. CDR3 coding DNA: TGTGCCAGCAGTTACTCGCTAGGTTTCAATGAGCAGTTCTTC.

V and J are TRBV7-2 and TRBJ2-1, with D uncertain. Germline V gene lookup returns CDR1 SGHTA and CDR2 FQGNSA. V lost 2 bases to trimming and J lost 0 bases, with 5 bases between them. The CDR3 totals 14 residues. CDR3 residues: CASSLTSSYNEQFF. The CDR3 DNA reads TGTGCCAGCAGCTTAACGAGCTCCTACAATGAGCAGTTCTTC.

The chain uses TRBV6-1 and TRBJ1-5; D remains unclear. The CDR3 has 13 residues. Germline V gives CDR1 MNHNS, CDR2 SASEGT. V was pared by 3 bases and J by 7 bases, with 10 bases between. CDR3 DNA sequence: TGTGCCAGCAGTGAGACGGGTCCGCAGCCCCAGCATTTT. It yields the protein CASSETGPQPQHF.

The chain has TRBV7-3 and TRBJ1-1; tentative D call: TRBD1 (5 bases). The CDR3 loop spans 13 amino acids. Trimming removed 3 bases at V and 8 bases at J, with 13 bases between. The V gene's germline CDR1 is SGHTA and CDR2 FQGTGA. The CDR3 sequence: CASSFQGRGEAFF. The DNA of the CDR3 is TGTGCCAGCAGCTTCCAGGGAAGGGGAGAAGCTTTCTTT.

This clone has a single count. CDR3 nucleotide sequence: TGTGCCAGCAGCTTTAACAGGGCTTCACCCCTCCACTTT. This translates into CASSFNRASPLHF. The gene calls are TRBV5-8 and TRBJ1-6, with D possibly matching TRBD1 (6 bases). The CDR3 extends over 13 amino acids. The germline V and J ends were trimmed by 2 bases and 9 bases, with 9 bases remaining between them. Germline assignment: CDR1 SGHTS and CDR2 YDEGEE.

The chain joins TRBV4-1 to TRBJ2-3; D gene ambiguous. Trimming cost V 4 bases and J 0 bases, with 8 bases left between them. The germline V gene has CDR1 MGHRA and CDR2 YSYEKL. The CDR3 covers 14 residues. DNA for the CDR3: TGCGCCAGCAGCCGGCCGGAGAGCACAGATACGCAGTATTTT. It translates to CASSRPESTDTQYF.

V gene TRBV5-1 combines with J gene TRBJ2-5; D perhaps matches TRBD2 (5 bases). Trimming shortened V by 3 bases and J by 2 bases, and 14 bases separated the two germline ends. Per the germline V gene, CDR1 is SGHRS and CDR2 is YFSETQ. This CDR3 is 15 amino acids long. The CDR3 nucleotides are TGCGCCAGCAGCTCCTCACCGGGGAGACAAGAGACCCAGTACTTC. Protein sequence: CASSSSPGRQETQYF.

The chain uses TRBV28 and TRBJ1-4; D is unresolved. The CDR3 is 16 amino acids. The V gene lost 1 base and the J gene lost 9 bases, with 18 bases spanning the gap. Germline loops: CDR1 MDHEN, CDR2 SYDVKM. The CDR3 DNA sequence: TGTGCCAGCAGTTTATCCCCCGCCGAGAAGGAGAAAAAACTGTTTTTT. This gives the protein CASSLSPAEKEKKLFF.

The chain recombines TRBV6-1 with TRBJ1-1; a weak D match, TRBD1 (5 bases). Trimming stripped 2 bases from V and 4 bases from J, with 11 bases between. The germline gives CDR1 MNHNS, CDR2 SASEGT. CDR3 length: 14 residues. The CDR3 reads CASSEYQGGTEAFF. The CDR3 DNA is TGTGCCAGCAGTGAATATCAGGGAGGCACTGAAGCTTTCTTT.